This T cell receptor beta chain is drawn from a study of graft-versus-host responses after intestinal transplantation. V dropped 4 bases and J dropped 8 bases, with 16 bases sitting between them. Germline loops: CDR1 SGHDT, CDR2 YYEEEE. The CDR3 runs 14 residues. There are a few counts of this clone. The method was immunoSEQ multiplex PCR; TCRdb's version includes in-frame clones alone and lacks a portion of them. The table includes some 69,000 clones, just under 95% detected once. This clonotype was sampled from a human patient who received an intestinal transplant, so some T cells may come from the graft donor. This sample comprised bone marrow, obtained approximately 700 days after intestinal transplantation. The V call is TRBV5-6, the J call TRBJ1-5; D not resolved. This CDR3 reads CASSIGSALEPQHF. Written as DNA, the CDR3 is TGTGCCAGCAGCATCGGGTCCGCCTTGGAGCCCCAGCATTTT.